Included here is one T cell receptor (beta chain) sequence, with context. It lacks a known antigen. The input lacks base qualities; no much larger clone sits a single base away. Donors were around 37 systemically healthy Caucasian individuals from Russia aged roughly 6 to 90 years. Each donor gave roughly 9.5 milliliters of peripheral blood, collected into EDTA-treated Vacutainer tubes. PBMCs were isolated by Ficoll-Paque density-gradient centrifugation, with at least 7 million obtained per sample. Trizol reagent was used to extract total RNA from the PBMCs, yielding at least 5.5 micrograms per sample. For every donor, an aliquot of PBMCs went through flow cytometry to measure the percentages of naive CD45RAhigh/CD27high T cells. V is pared back by 0 bases and J by 5 bases, with 6 bases lying between the germline termini. The CDR3 measures 13 amino acids from cysteine to phenylalanine. Solely the CDR3 DNA is kept, with 39 bases framed from the first base.

This specimen comes from a study of blood T cells in healthy people across ages (dated by TCRdb to the mid-2010s). About the full investigation: Template switching captured roughly one uniquely barcoded TCR beta cDNA molecule per two T cells in model experiments. Donors of different ages were randomly distributed across sequencing lanes to avoid experimental bias. Age-related changes in TCR beta repertoire diversity were measured in the study by deep sequencing normalized with unique cDNA molecular identifiers. The study analyzed two additional independent replicas of 1 million unique cDNA reads from the same blood draw for two donors, one aged 18 to 30 and one aged 80 or older. Donors were grouped into four age groups: young (average approximately 16 years), middle-aged (around 39), aged (approximately 58) and long-lived (about 89).

Results and caveats for the whole study, not just this receptor: A strong correlation was found between observed TCR beta diversity and the percentage of naive T cells measured by flow cytometry. Because the CMV infection status of the donors was unknown, age-related changes in expanded clonotypes may potentially have been confounded. Bulk unsorted PBMC profiling prevented conclusive comparison of naive and antigen-experienced compartments. Observed TCR beta diversity per million T cells fell roughly linearly with age, and a significant reduction was already apparent by age roughly 40. Estimates of total diversity from one million sequenced T cells were regarded as lower bounds and underestimates. The long-lived group showed more naive CD4+ T cells, fewer expanded clones and increased TCR diversity than the aged group, suggesting age selection.

The method behind the library was 5' RACE. Instrument used: Illumina HiSeq 2500. The second PCR ran for roughly 7 to 12 cycles and used a J-beta primer mix along with a sample-barcoded 5' primer. A unique molecular identifier was introduced onto each TCR beta cDNA molecule by a template-switch 5' adaptor carrying 12 random nucleotides. Each sample yielded at least 3 million CDR3-containing paired-end reads. All of the RNA was converted into first-strand cDNA using the Mint cDNA synthesis kit, with a TRBC-specific oligonucleotide serving as the primer. Following uracil-DNA glycosylase treatment, all cDNA underwent a first 18-cycle PCR with the universal primers M1SS and BC2_uni_R. The authors processed their data as follows. For normalization, 1 million high-quality reads were randomly selected from each sample, with every read carrying a distinct molecular identifier. Reads sharing molecular identifiers were discarded rather than binned into consensus sequences. MiTCR, with a Q25 quality threshold and the strictest error-elimination algorithm, was used for CDR3 identification, clonotype clustering and error correction. A nonparametric unseen species model using Euler transformation provided a lower-bound estimate of total TCR beta diversity. The public sequencing data were trimmed at Q25 with fastp and processed into clonotypes with MiXCR by TCRdb, which kept only in-frame beta chains. Rows are unified per CDR3 protein, each entry keeping the most common DNA and genes. TCRdb's processing, not the authors', yielded these V and J calls. The table for this sample lists roughly 570,000 distinct CDR3 sequences; approximately 30% of them were counted only once. The ten biggest clones cover under 20% of the sample.

The sequence joins TRBV23-1 to TRBJ2-3; the D gene lacks a confident call. TRBV23-1 is designated an ORF whose function remains uncertain. The sequenced material came from blood. The TCR originated in a woman in her 70s in good health. The CDR3 loop reads CASSQSRKDTQYF. The nucleotide sequence is TGCGCCAGCAGTCAATCGAGGAAAGATACGCAGTATTTT.